What follows is one T cell receptor (beta chain) and its context. Antigen unknown. Germline CDR1 MGHRA, CDR2 YSYEKL. The CDR3 consists of 15 residues. The ends were cut back, 0 bases at V and 4 bases at J, with 12 bases in the middle. The sample belongs to a study of T cells in Graves' hyperthyroidism and ophthalmopathy. Study-level points and caveats: Model output signaled ophthalmopathy a median approximately 6 months ahead of onset.

Amplification of TCR beta CDR3 regions was performed using RNA transcripts as template. HTBI primers were the set used in a first-round RT-PCR of the TCR CDR3. One entry per CDR3 protein results from TCRdb running MiXCR on the multiplex PCR reads. The table has just under 750,000 distinct CDR3 sequences, under 45% seen once. Absence of ophthalmopathy progression within 18 months defined stable Graves' hyperthyroidism. Sequenced sample: blood. The source is a woman aged 40 to 55 with Graves' hyperthyroidism. The genes are TRBV4-1 and TRBJ1-2; D is unresolved. CDR3 loop: CASSQDLAGVYGYTF. In nucleotides, the CDR3 is TGCGCCAGCAGCCAAGATCTGGCAGGTGTCTATGGCTACACCTTC.